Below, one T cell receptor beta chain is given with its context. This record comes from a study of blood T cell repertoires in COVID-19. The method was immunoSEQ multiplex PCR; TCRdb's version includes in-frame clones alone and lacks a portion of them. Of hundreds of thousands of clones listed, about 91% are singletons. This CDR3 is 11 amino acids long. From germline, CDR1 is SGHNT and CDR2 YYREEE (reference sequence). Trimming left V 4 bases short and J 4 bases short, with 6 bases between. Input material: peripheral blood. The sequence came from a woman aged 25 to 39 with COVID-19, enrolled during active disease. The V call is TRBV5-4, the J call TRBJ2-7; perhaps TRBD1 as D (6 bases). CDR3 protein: CASSQGYEQYF. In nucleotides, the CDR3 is TGTGCCAGCAGCCAGGGGTACGAGCAGTACTTC.